This T cell receptor beta chain was obtained from a study of technical replicates of blood from a few donors. There are 16 residues in the CDR3. Trimming at V came to 0 bases and at J to 0 bases, leaving 2 bases not matched to a gene. Per germline, CDR1 SGHRS and CDR2 YFSETQ. Using immunoSEQ multiplex PCR, the repertoire was profiled, and TCRdb retains in-frame clones only, with some absent. The sample gives more than 70,000 clones, roughly 93% of which show up once; 0.24% is in the top ten. Material: T cells isolated from PBMCs. This rearrangement joins TRBV5-1 to TRBJ2-2; 7 bases map to TRBD1. The clonotype comes from a human donor in good health. The CDR3 spells CASSLETGANTGELFF. The CDR3, as DNA: TGCGCCAGCAGCTTGGAAACAGGGGCGAACACCGGGGAGCTGTTTTTT.